This T cell receptor beta chain was sequenced during a study of blood T cell repertoires in COVID-19 (dated by TCRdb to between 2020 and 2021). Turning to the overall study: The collaborator samples originated in the United States, Italy and Spain and spanned the acute and convalescent phases of COVID-19. The prospective study material was composed of cDNA or gDNA derived from T cells, B-cell-depleted T cells, or PBMCs. The samples were drawn from the first 160 participants of the ongoing ImmuneRACE study and from 1,254 subjects provided by 6 global collaborators. Where available, HLA class I and class II types were obtained from metadata supplied by the sample provider rather than from assay-based typing. The sample metadata nearly always contained a de-identified subject ID, COVID-19 status, age in years and sex. The dataset comprised deeply sampled blood TCRbeta repertoires from subjects exposed to, actively infected with, or recovered from COVID-19. The repertoires were made available in a free public database intended to serve as a resource for research on the immune response to SARS-CoV-2.

The germline V gene gives CDR1 as SGHVS and CDR2 as FNYEAQ. The CDR3 starts with the cysteine, ends with the phenylalanine, and has 12 residues. Of the read, only the CDR3 DNA is kept; its 36 bases are in frame from base 1. V was cut back by 6 bases and J by 4 bases, leaving a gap of 9 bases between them. General findings and caveats noted by the study authors: Clinical and demographic metadata were provided uncurated, with the amount varying by source and participant.

The immunoSEQ Assay, a bias-controlled multiplex PCR, was used to amplify TCRbeta CDR3 regions from genomic DNA. The authors processed their data as follows. Within the assay, amplification of reference gene primers was used to estimate how many nucleated cells each sample contained. To quantify the absolute abundance of each unique TCRbeta CDR3 rearrangement, sequence reads were collapsed and filtered. Productive Simpson clonality was computed per sample as the square root of Simpson's diversity index over productive rearrangements. In TCRdb, the immuneACCESS table is reduced to in-frame sequences with V and J assigned. These tables do not hold every clone; where another copy was compared, an unresolved V gene accounts for under half, and the others remain unexplained. Clonal size and the V and J genes are those of that table, whereas D and trimming came from the DNA. The sample contains 150,000 to 200,000 clones, about 92% of them found a single time. Roughly a sixth of the sample comes from the top ten.

Collaborating institutions collected whole blood in K2EDTA tubes following their own protocols. For TCRbeta analysis, collaborators shipped samples as frozen whole blood, isolated PBMCs, or DNA extracted from either of those sample types. Worth noting for this clone: Which antigen it targets is not known. The sample holds no much larger clone one base away, and base qualities are not on file.

The sample consisted of peripheral blood. The rearrangement combines TRBV7-6 with TRBJ1-1, with the D segment identity uncertain. The TCR comes from a man aged 55 to 70 with active or convalescent COVID-19. The CDR3 in this case is CASRGAGTEAFF. The DNA sequence reads TGTGCCAGCAGGGGAGCAGGCACTGAAGCTTTCTTT. Here the CDR3 is joined to the reference TRBV7-6 and TRBJ1-1 genes, and the full variable domain is: GAGVSQSPRYKVTKRGQDVALRCDPISGHVSLYWYRQALGQGPEFLTYFNYEAQQDKSGLPNDRFSAERPEGSISTLTIQRTEQRDSAMYRCASRGAGTEAFFGQGTRLTVV.